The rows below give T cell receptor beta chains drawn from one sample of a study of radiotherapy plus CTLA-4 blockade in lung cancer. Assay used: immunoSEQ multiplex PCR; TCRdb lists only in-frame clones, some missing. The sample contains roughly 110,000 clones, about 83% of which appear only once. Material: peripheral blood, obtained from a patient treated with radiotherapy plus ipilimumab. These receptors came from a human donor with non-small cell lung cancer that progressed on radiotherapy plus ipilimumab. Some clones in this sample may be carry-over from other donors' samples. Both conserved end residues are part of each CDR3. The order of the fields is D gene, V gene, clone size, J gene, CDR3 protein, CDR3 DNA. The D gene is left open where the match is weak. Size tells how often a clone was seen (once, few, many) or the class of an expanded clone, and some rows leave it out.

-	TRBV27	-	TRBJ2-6	CASSLGLFSGANVLTF	TGTGCCAGCAGTTTGGGCCTCTTCTCTGGGGCCAACGTCCTGACTTTC
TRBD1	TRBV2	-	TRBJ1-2	CAVPGQSGYTF	TGTGCCGTACCGGGACAGAGTGGCTACACCTTC
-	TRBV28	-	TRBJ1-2	CASNPLGLGTKMGYTF	TGTGCCAGCAACCCGCTAGGCCTCGGGACGAAGATGGGCTACACCTTC
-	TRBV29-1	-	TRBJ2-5	CSVSGQQETQYF	TGCAGCGTATCCGGTCAGCAAGAGACCCAGTACTTC
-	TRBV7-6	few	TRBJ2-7	CASSLVGVPSSGSYEQYF	TGTGCCAGCAGCTTAGTGGGGGTCCCGTCCAGTGGCTCCTACGAGCAGTACTTC
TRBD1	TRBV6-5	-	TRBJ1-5	CASSYSDGTGGQPQHF	TGTGCCAGCAGTTACTCGGACGGGACAGGGGGTCAGCCCCAGCATTTT
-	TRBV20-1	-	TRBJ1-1	CSAHGNTEAFF	TGCAGTGCCCACGGTAACACTGAAGCTTTCTTT
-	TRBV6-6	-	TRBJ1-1	CASRYRNTEAFF	TGTGCCAGCAGGTACAGGAACACTGAAGCTTTCTTT
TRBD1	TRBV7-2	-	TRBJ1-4	CASSQTGEKLFF	TGTGCCAGCAGCCAGACAGGGGAAAAACTGTTTTTT
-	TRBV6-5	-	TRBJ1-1	CASSVSYSNTEAFF	TGTGCCAGCAGTGTTTCTTACTCGAACACTGAAGCTTTCTTT